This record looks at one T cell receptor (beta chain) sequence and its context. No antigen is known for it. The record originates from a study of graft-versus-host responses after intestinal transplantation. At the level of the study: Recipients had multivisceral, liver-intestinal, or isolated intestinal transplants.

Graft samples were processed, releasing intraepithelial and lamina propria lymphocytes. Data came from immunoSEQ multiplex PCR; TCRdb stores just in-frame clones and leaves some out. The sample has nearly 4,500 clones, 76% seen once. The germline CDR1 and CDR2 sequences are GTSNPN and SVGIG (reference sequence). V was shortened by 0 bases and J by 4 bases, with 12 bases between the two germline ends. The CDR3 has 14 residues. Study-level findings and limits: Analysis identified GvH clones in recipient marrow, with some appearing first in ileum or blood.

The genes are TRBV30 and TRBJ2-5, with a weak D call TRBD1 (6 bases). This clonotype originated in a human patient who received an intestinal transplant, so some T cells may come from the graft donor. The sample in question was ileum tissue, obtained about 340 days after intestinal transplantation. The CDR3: CAWSVSGAPETQYF. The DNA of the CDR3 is TGTGCCTGGAGTGTTTCAGGGGCCCCAGAGACCCAGTACTTC.